The clone carrying this T cell receptor (beta chain) was detected only a few times. Its target is unknown. TCRdb keeps only in-frame clones here, not all; method: immunoSEQ multiplex PCR. The sample holds approximately 170,000 clones, less than 90% seen once. The CDR3 loop spans 15 amino acids. CDR1 is MDHEN and CDR2 is SYDVKM in the germline V gene. Trimming at V came to 7 bases and at J to 3 bases, leaving 10 bases not matched to a gene. This entry belongs to a study of cytomegalovirus exposure and HLA in healthy donors. Whole-study findings and limits: As confirmed in vitro, a few CMV-associated chains were specific for CMV antigens. Researchers catalogued approximately 170 TCR beta chains as cytomegalovirus-associated.

The sequencing input was PBMCs. The rearrangement joins TRBV28 to TRBJ2-7, with 9 bases identical to TRBD1. The clonotype was recovered from a man aged 25-40 years in good health and CMV-seropositive. Written as DNA, the CDR3 is TGTGCCAGCACTAGTGAAGGGACAGGGCACTACGAGCAGTACTTC. As protein: CASTSEGTGHYEQYF. Based on the CDR3 plus reference TRBV28 and TRBJ2-7, the full variable domain is DVKVTQSSRYLVKRTGEKVFLECVQDMDHENMFWYRQDPGLGLRLIYFSYDVKMKEKGDIPEGYSVSREKKERFSLILESASTNQTSMYLCASTSEGTGHYEQYFGPGTRLTVT.